A selection of T cell receptor beta chains follows, all from one sample in a study of regulatory dendritic cells for organ transplantation. Libraries were prepared by immunoSEQ multiplex PCR; TCRdb keeps only in-frame clonotypes and omits some of them. The repertoire holds under 35,000 clones, with about four fifths as singletons. Sequencing was carried out using naive CD8+ T cells from blood. These receptors were obtained from a human donor in good health. Both conserved end residues are trimmed from each CDR3.

V: TRBV9
J: TRBJ1-5
CDR3: ASSETGTGNQPQH

V: TRBV9
J: TRBJ2-1
CDR3: ASSGGDAYNEQF

V: TRBV5-1
J: TRBJ2-7
CDR3: ASSSGTLEQY

V: TRBV4-3
J: TRBJ1-5
CDR3: ASSQERQLNQPQH

V: TRBV27
J: TRBJ2-1
CDR3: ASSHRLAGLTRSSYNEQF

V: TRBV4-3
J: TRBJ2-5
CDR3: ASSQDSGTSETQY

V: TRBV2
J: TRBJ2-3
CDR3: ASSDRTGSTDTQY

V: TRBV7-6
J: TRBJ2-5
CDR3: ASSWAGQDRKTQY

V: TRBV10-3
J: TRBJ1-2
CDR3: AISESLSVVPGLNYGYT

V: TRBV5-1
J: TRBJ2-3
CDR3: ASSSEPPAVDTQY

V: TRBV7-9
J: TRBJ1-2
CDR3: ASSPPSAGDYGYT

V: TRBV7-9
J: TRBJ2-7
CDR3: ASSLLGGSAYEQY

V: TRBV4-1
J: TRBJ1-5
CDR3: ASSKRDSNQPQH

V: TRBV6-5
J: TRBJ2-4
CDR3: ASSTYDRGGDIQY

V: TRBV16
J: TRBJ2-5
CDR3: ASSQSGLDRKTQY

V: TRBV6-1
J: TRBJ2-5
CDR3: ASRESGGEDKY

V: TRBV9
J: TRBJ1-2
CDR3: ASSVTGGAGDSYGYT

V: TRBV20-1
J: TRBJ1-1
CDR3: SARAGTEAF

V: TRBV13
J: TRBJ2-4
CDR3: ASSFRQSLAKNIQY

V: TRBV5-1
J: TRBJ1-1
CDR3: ASSTSGTGSEGTEAF

V: TRBV5-6
J: TRBJ2-7
CDR3: ASSFRTSGFYEQY

V: TRBV5-1
J: TRBJ2-1
CDR3: ASSSTGGGSSYNEQF

V: TRBV7-7
J: TRBJ2-7
CDR3: ASSPGAGSSYEQY

V: TRBV2
J: TRBJ2-2
CDR3: ASSERTNTGELF

V: TRBV5-6
J: TRBJ2-1
CDR3: ASSFSTEQF

V: TRBV11-2
J: TRBJ2-1
CDR3: ASSLAWGGAGNEQF

V: TRBV5-1
J: TRBJ2-2
CDR3: ASSLDGSGGLGTGELF

V: TRBV4-1
J: TRBJ1-4
CDR3: ASSPGQGGLRQF

V: TRBV13
J: TRBJ2-3
CDR3: ASSGQGDTQY

V: TRBV6-5
J: TRBJ2-1
CDR3: ASSYLQVVSYNEQF

V: TRBV9
J: TRBJ2-5
CDR3: ASSGSGGQGETQY

V: TRBV2
J: TRBJ1-4
CDR3: ASHEGRMDEKLF

V: TRBV2
J: TRBJ2-2
CDR3: ASNPLAGGPLTGELF

V: TRBV27
J: TRBJ1-1
CDR3: ASRTGYTEAF

V: TRBV9
J: TRBJ2-5
CDR3: ASSVVGGDPLQY

V: TRBV11-2
J: TRBJ2-7
CDR3: ASSSAMEGQY

V: TRBV21-1
J: TRBJ2-2
CDR3: ASSKAQRGHNTGELF

V: TRBV6-5
J: TRBJ1-1
CDR3: ASSYSQGEGAF

V: TRBV13
J: TRBJ1-4
CDR3: ASSMGQLGLF

V: TRBV7-8
J: TRBJ1-3
CDR3: ASSLLSVLSSGNTIY

V: TRBV6-5
J: TRBJ1-1
CDR3: ASSYGGVTEAF

V: TRBV9
J: TRBJ2-1
CDR3: ASSVGRNRGYNEQF

V: TRBV15
J: TRBJ2-7
CDR3: ATSRVSGGPYEQY

V: TRBV4-2
J: TRBJ1-2
CDR3: ASSQELGSFYGYT

V: TRBV5-1
J: TRBJ2-1
CDR3: ASSLAGGRSSYNEQF